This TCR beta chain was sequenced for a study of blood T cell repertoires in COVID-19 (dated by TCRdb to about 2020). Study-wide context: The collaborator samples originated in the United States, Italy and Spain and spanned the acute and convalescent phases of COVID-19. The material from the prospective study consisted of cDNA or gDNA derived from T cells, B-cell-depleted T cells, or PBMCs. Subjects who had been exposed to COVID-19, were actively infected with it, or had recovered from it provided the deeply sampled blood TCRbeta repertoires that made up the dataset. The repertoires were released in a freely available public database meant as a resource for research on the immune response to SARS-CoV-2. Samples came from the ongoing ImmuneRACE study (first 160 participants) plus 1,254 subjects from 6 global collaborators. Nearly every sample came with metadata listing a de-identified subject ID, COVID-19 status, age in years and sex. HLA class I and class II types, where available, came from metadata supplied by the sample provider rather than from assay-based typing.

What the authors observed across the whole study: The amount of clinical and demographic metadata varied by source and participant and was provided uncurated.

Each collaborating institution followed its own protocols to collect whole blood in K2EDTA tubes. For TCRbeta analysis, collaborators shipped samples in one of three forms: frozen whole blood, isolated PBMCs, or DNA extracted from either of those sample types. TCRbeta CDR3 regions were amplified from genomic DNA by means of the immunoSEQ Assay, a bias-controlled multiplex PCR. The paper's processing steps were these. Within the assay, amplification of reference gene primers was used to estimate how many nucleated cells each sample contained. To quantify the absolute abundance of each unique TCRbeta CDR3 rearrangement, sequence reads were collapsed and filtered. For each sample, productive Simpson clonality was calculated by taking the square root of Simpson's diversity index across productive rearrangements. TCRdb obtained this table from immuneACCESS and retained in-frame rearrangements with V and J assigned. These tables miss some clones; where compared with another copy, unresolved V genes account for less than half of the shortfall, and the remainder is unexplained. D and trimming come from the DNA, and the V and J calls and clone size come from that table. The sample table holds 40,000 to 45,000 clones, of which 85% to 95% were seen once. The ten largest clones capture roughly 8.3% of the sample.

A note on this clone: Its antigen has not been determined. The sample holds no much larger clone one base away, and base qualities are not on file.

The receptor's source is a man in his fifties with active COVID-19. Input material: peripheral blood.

The CDR3 protein sequence reads: CASSPGLAGALSGTDTQYF. Here is the DNA: TGCGCCAGCAGCCCAGGACTAGCGGGAGCCCTTTCAGGCACAGATACGCAGTATTTT. This receptor chain uses TRBV4-1 and TRBJ2-3; 13 junctional bases match TRBD2. The CDR3 starts with the cysteine, ends with the phenylalanine, and has 19 residues. The retained sequence is limited to the CDR3, 57 bases, with the frame set at the first base. Here V drops 4 bases and J drops 1 base, and the junction holds 11 bases not matched to any gene. From the germline V gene, CDR1 is MGHRA and CDR2 is YSYEKL.